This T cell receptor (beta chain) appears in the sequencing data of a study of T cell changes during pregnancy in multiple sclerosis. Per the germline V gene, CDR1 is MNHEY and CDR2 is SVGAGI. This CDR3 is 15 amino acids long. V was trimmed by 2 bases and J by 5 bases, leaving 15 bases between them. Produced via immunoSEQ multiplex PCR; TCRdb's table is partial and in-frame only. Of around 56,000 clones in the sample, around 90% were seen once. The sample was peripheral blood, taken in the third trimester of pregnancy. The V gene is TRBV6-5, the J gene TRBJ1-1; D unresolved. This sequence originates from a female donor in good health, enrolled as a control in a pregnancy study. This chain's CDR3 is CASSYQQTLGTEAFF. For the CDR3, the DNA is TGTGCCAGCAGTTACCAACAGACCCTTGGAACTGAAGCTTTCTTT.